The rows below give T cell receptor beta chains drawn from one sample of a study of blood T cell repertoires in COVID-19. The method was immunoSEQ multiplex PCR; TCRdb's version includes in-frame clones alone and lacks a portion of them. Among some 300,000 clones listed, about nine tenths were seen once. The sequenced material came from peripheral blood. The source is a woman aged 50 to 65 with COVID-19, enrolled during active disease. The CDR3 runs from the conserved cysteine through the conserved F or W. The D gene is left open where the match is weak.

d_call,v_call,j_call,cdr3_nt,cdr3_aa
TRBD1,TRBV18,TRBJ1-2,TGTGCCAGCTCACCAAGCAGGGGGTTTAACTATGGCTACACCTTC,CASSPSRGFNYGYTF
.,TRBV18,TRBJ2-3,TGTGCCAGCTCACCATACGCGCAGAAGAGGACAGATACGCAGTATTTT,CASSPYAQKRTDTQYF
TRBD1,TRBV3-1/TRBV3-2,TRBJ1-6,TGTGCCAGCAGCCGGGGACAGGCCACAAGCTCCTATAATTCACCCCTCCACTTT,CASSRGQATSSYNSPLHF
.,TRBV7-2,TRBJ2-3,TGTGCCAGCAGCCTCGACAGGCTAAACACAGATACGCAGTATTTT,CASSLDRLNTDTQYF
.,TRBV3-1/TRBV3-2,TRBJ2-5,TGTGCCAGCAGCCAAGGTTACGGGTACCCTTCGCTTCAAGAGACCCAGTACTTC,CASSQGYGYPSLQETQYF
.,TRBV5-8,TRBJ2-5,TGTGCCAGCAGCAAGCAAACAGGGACCCCGTACCAAGAGACCCAGTACTTC,CASSKQTGTPYQETQYF
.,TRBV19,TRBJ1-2,TGTGCCAGTAGTCCCGGTAGGACAGCCACCCTTAACTATGGCTACACCTTC,CASSPGRTATLNYGYTF
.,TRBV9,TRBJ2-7,TGTGCCAGCAGCGTATACCCTACCTACGAGCAGTACTTC,CASSVYPTYEQYF
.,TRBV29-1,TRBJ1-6,TGCAGCGTGGGGCACGATTTTAGTTCACCCCTCCACTTT,CSVGHDFSSPLHF
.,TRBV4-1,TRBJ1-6,TGCGCCAGCAGCCAAGACAGATTTAATTCACCCCTCCACTTT,CASSQDRFNSPLHF
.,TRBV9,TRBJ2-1,TGTGCCAGCAGCGAATCGGGATCCGATTTTTTGAATGAGCAGTTCTTC,CASSESGSDFLNEQFF
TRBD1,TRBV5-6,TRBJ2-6,TGTGCCAGCAGCTTTATACAGGGGACTGGGGCCAACGTCCTGACTTTC,CASSFIQGTGANVLTF
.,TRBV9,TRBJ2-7,TGTGCCAGCAGCGTAGCCTTGGACAGTTCCTACGAGCAGTACTTC,CASSVALDSSYEQYF
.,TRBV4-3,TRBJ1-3,TGCGCCAGCAGCCAAGAAGGGCTCGGGGCCATATATTTT,CASSQEGLGAIYF
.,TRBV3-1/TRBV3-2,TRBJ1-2,TGTGCCAGCAGCTTCTCCCAGGGCCTCTATGGCTACACCTTC,CASSFSQGLYGYTF